The 5 T cell receptor beta chains given below trace back to one sample, sequenced in a study of blood T cell repertoires in COVID-19. Sequencing was performed with immunoSEQ multiplex PCR; in TCRdb, only in-frame clones are kept and a portion is missing. This table holds some 250,000 clones, roughly 90% found once. Sequencing used peripheral blood. Receptors originate from a young woman with COVID-19, enrolled during active disease.

V gene TRBV28 combines with J gene TRBJ2-7; 8 bases fit TRBD1. Germline CDR1 and CDR2: MDHEN and SYDVKM. Unmatched junction bases numbered 3, after V lost 8 bases and J lost 3 bases. This CDR3 has 12 residues. The CDR3, as DNA: TGTGCCAGCTACGACAGGGGCTACGAGCAGTACTTC. It yields the protein CASYDRGYEQYF.

This clone was picked up a small number of times. The chain recombines TRBV7-2 with TRBJ2-7; D possibly corresponds to TRBD1 (6 bases). The CDR3 spans 13 residues. V shed 5 bases and J shed 3 bases, with 11 bases lying between them. Germline V gives CDR1 SGHTA, CDR2 FQGNSA. The CDR3 region has the DNA TGTGCCAGCAGCAAACCAGGGGACTACGAGCAGTACTTC. Protein product: CASSKPGDYEQYF.

The chain is built from TRBV19 and TRBJ1-6; D is perhaps TRBD1 (5 bases). This CDR3 has 16 amino acids. Trimming removed 3 bases at V and 6 bases at J, with 15 bases between. Germline-derived CDR1 and CDR2 are LNHDA and SQIVND (reference sequence). The chain's CDR3 is CASSIGGAQGNSPLHF. The CDR3 DNA reads as TGTGCCAGTAGTATTGGAGGGGCCCAGGGTAATTCACCCCTCCACTTT.

The J gene is TRBJ1-1, the V gene TRBV11-2; D remains unclear. The CDR3 length is 12 residues. Germline V gene data show CDR1 as SGHAT and CDR2 as FQNNGV. The ends were cut back, 5 bases at V and 6 bases at J, with 10 bases in the middle. CDR3 protein: CASSPERAEAFF. The CDR3 DNA sequence: TGTGCCAGCAGCCCGGAGAGGGCTGAAGCTTTCTTT.

This clone was detected once. V and J are TRBV25-1 and TRBJ1-2; 7 nucleotides align to TRBD1. The V gene end was trimmed by 6 bases and the J gene end by 3 bases; junction bases not matched to a gene: 1. The CDR3 has 12 residues. Germline-derived CDR1 and CDR2 are MGHDK and SYGVNS. The CDR3 sequence: CASSGQDYGYTF. CDR3 DNA sequence: TGTGCCAGCAGCGGACAGGACTATGGCTACACCTTC.